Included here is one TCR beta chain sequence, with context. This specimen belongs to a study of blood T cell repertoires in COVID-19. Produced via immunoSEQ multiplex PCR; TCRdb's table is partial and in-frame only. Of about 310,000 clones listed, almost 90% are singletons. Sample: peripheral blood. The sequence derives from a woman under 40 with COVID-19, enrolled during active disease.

The CDR3 DNA reads TGTGCCAGCATATCTAGCGGAGCCTCCTACGAGCAGTACTTC. Translating gives CASISSGASYEQYF. The gene calls are TRBV28 and TRBJ2-7, with 7 positions matching TRBD2. The V gene end was trimmed by 7 bases and the J gene end by 0 bases; junction bases not matched to a gene: 6. This CDR3 is built from 14 residues. Germline CDR1 MDHEN, CDR2 SYDVKM.